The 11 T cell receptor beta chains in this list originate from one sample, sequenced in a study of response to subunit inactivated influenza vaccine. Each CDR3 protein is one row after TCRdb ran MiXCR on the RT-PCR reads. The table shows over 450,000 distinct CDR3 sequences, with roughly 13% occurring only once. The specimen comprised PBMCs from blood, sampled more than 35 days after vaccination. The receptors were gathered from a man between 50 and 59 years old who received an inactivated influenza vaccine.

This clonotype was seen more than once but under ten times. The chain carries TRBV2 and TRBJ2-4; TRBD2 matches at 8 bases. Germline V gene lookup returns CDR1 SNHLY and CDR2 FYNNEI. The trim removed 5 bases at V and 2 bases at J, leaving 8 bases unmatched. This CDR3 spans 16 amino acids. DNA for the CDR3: TGTGCCAGCAGTCTTAGCGGGGTCGGGACCAAAAACATTCAGTACTTC. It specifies CASSLSGVGTKNIQYF.

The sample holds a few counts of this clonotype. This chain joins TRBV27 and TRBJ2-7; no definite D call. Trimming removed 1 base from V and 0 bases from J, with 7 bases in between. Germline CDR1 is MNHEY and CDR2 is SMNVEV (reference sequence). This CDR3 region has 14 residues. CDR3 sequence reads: CASSLWSSSYEQYF. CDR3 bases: TGTGCCAGCAGTTTATGGTCCAGCTCCTACGAGCAGTACTTC.

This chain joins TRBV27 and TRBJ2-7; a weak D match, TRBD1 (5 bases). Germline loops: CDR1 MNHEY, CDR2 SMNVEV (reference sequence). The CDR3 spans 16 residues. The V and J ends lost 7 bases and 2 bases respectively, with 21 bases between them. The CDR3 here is CASNRGRGSSPYEQYF. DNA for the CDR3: TGTGCCAGCAATCGAGGAAGGGGTAGTAGTCCCTACGAGCAGTACTTC.

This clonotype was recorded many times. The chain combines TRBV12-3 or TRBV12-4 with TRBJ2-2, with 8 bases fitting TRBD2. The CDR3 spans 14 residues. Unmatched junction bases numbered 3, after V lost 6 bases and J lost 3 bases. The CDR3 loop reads CASRLAGYTGELFF. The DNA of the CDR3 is TGTGCCAGCAGGCTAGCGGGCTACACCGGGGAGCTGTTTTTT.

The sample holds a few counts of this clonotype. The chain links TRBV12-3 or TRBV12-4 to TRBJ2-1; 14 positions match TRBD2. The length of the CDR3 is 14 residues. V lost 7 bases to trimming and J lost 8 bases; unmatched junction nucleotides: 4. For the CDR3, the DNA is TGTGCCAGCATCGGGACTAGCGGGAGACATGAGCAGTTCTTC. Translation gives CASIGTSGRHEQFF.

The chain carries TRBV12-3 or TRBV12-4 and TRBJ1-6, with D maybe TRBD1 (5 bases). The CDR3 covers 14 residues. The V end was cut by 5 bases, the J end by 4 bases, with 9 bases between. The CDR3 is CASSAGPYNSPLHF. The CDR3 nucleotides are TGTGCCAGCAGTGCGGGACCGTATAATTCACCCCTCCACTTT.

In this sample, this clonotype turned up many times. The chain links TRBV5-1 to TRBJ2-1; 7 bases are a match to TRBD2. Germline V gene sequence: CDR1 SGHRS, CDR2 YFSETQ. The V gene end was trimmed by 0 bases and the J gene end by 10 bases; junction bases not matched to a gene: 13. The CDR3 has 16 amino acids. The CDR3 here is CASSLVGGGRAEEQFF. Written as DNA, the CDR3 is TGCGCCAGCAGCTTGGTCGGGGGAGGGCGGGCAGAGGAGCAGTTCTTC.

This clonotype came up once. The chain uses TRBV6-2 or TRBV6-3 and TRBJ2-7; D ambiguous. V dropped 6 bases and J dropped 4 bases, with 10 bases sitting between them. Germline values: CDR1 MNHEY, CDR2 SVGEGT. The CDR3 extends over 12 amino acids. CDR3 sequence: CASSPRWYEQYF. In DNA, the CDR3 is TGTGCCAGCAGCCCTCGCTGGTACGAGCAGTACTTC.

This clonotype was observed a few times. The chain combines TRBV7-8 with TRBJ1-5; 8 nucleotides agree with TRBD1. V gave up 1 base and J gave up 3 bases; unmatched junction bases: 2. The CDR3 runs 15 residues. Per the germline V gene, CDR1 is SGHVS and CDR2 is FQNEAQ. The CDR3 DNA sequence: TGTGCCAGCAGCTTAGGGACAGGGACCAATCAGCCCCAGCATTTT. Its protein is CASSLGTGTNQPQHF. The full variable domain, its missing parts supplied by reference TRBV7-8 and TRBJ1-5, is GAGVSQSPRYKVAKRGQDVALRCDPISGHVSLFWYQQALGQGPEFLTYFQNEAQLDKSGLPSDRFFAERPEGSVSTLKIQRTQQEDSAVYLCASSLGTGTNQPQHFGDGTRLSIL.

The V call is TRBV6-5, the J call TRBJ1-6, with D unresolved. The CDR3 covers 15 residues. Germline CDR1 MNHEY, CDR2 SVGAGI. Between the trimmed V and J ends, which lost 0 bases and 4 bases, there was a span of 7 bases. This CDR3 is CASSYSGVYNSPLHF. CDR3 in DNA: TGTGCCAGCAGTTACTCGGGAGTTTATAATTCACCCCTCCACTTT.

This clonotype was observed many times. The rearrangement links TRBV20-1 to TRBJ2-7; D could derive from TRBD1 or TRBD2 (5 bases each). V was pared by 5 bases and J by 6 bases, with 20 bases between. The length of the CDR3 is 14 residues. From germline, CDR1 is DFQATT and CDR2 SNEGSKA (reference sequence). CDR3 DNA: TGCAGTGCTCCCCGTGGGACCCAACTTACCGAGCAGTACTTC. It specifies CSAPRGTQLTEQYF.